This passage covers 20 T cell receptor beta chains from one sample sequenced in a study of beta chain features in type 1 diabetes (dated by TCRdb to 2016 to 2019). Library construction relied on the immunoSEQ multiplex PCR assay. The entire amount of isolated RNA was reverse transcribed using the High Capacity cDNA Reverse Transcription Kit, so the sequenced TCRB transcripts were expressed ones. Sourced from immuneACCESS, this table was stored by TCRdb with only in-frame sequences that have V and J called. A share of the clones is absent; for the studies checked, an unresolved V gene accounts for under half, and the remainder has no known explanation. This sample has about 360,000 clones in its table, and approximately 12% of those were observed once. The ten largest make up more than 0.015% of the sample. Material: naive CD4+ T cells from blood. Per the publication, the cell subset or site label means: true naive CD4+ T cells. The receptors derive from a young man in good health.

This clone was seen a few times. This chain uses TRBV4-1 with TRBJ1-4, with a tentative D call TRBD1 (6 bases). CDR1 and CDR2 (germline): MGHRA, YSYEKL. Trimming stripped 4 bases from V and 8 bases from J, with 17 bases between. CDR3 length: 15 residues. The DNA for the CDR3 is TGCGCCAGCAGCCGCCTCCCCGGGGGGCAGGAAAAACTGTTTTTT. This sequence encodes CASSRLPGGQEKLFF.

This clone was observed a few times. Other nucleotide sequences in the sample specify the same CDR3. The V gene is TRBV15, the J gene TRBJ1-2, with a weak D call TRBD1 (6 bases). CDR1 and CDR2 (germline): LNHNV, YYDKDF (reference sequence). This CDR3 region has 14 residues. V lost 3 bases, J lost 3 bases, and 11 bases lay in between. DNA for the CDR3: TGTGCCACCAGCAGGGGGGCAGGGGACTATGGCTACACCTTC. Its translation: CATSRGAGDYGYTF.

This clone was seen only a few times. The V call is TRBV5-4, the J call TRBJ2-3; 12 bases are a match to TRBD2. Trimming at V came to 3 bases and at J to 5 bases, leaving 10 bases not matched to a gene. In germline, CDR1 is SGHNT, CDR2 YYREEE (reference sequence). This CDR3 region has 17 residues. The CDR3 protein is CASSWATSGSGGDTQYF. For the CDR3, the DNA is TGTGCCAGCAGCTGGGCGACTAGCGGGAGTGGTGGAGATACGCAGTATTTT. Variable domain in full (rest from reference TRBV5-4 and TRBJ2-3): ETGVTQSPTHLIKTRGQQVTLRCSSQSGHNTVSWYQQALGQGPQFIFQYYREEENGRGNFPPRFSGLQFPNYSSELNVNALELDDSALYLCASSWATSGSGGDTQYFGPGTRLTVL.

The J gene is TRBJ2-3, the V gene TRBV27; 8 positions agree with TRBD1. The CDR3 runs to 14 residues. V trimming: 8 bases; J trimming: 4 bases; junction bases outside the gene matches: 8. Germline assignment: CDR1 MNHEY and CDR2 SMNVEV (reference sequence). CDR3 sequence reads: CASSQDRAPDTQYF. CDR3 bases: TGTGCCAGCTCTCAGGACAGGGCACCAGATACGCAGTATTTT.

The chain joins TRBV28 to TRBJ1-3; D not certain. CDR1 is MDHEN and CDR2 is SYDVKM in the germline V gene. V was clipped by 6 bases and J by 0 bases, with 12 bases between them. The CDR3 length is 15 residues. The CDR3 nucleotides read TGTGCCAGCAGCCGAGGGTCGATCTCTGGAAACACCATATATTTT. Translating gives CASSRGSISGNTIYF.

The gene calls are TRBV7-9 and TRBJ1-4; D gene uncertain. CDR3 length equals 16 residues. Germline assignment: CDR1 SEHNR and CDR2 FQNEAQ (reference sequence). The V end lost 2 bases, the J end lost 5 bases, and 15 bases lay between the germline ends. CDR3 coding DNA: TGTGCCAGCAGCTTATCAGGAGCCCGGGGAAATGAAAAACTGTTTTTT. Amino acid sequence: CASSLSGARGNEKLFF.

This clone has a handful of counts. J is TRBJ1-1 and V is TRBV7-3; the match to TRBD1 covers 8 bases. The CDR3 sequence is 14 residues long. Germline V gives CDR1 SGHTA, CDR2 FQGTGA. J gave up 5 bases and V 1 base, and 3 bases lay outside the gene matches. The CDR3 loop reads CASSLRRTGTEAFF. In DNA, the CDR3 is TGTGCCAGCAGCTTAAGAAGGACAGGGACTGAAGCTTTCTTT.

This clone was observed a handful of times. This sequence joins TRBV7-2 and TRBJ1-1; perhaps TRBD1 as D (5 bases). The germline CDR1 and CDR2 sequences are SGHTA and FQGNSA. This CDR3 is built from 17 residues. V lost 1 base and J 3 bases, leaving 18 bases between the germline ends. CDR3 DNA: TGTGCCAGCAGCTTAGGGGCTGGGGGACTGGCTGACACTGAAGCTTTCTTT. It codes for CASSLGAGGLADTEAFF.

In this sample, this clone turned up a few times. V usage is TRBV18 and J usage is TRBJ2-7; 9 bases agree with TRBD2. The CDR3 extends over 18 amino acids. Germline V gene data show CDR1 as KGHSH and CDR2 as LQKENI. J was trimmed by 2 bases and V by 2 bases; bases with no gene match: 13. The CDR3 nucleotides read TGTGCCAGCTCACCAACAACTAGCGGGTCCGGTCAGGCCTACGAGCAGTACTTC. This sequence encodes CASSPTTSGSGQAYEQYF.

This clone was detected only a few times. The chain uses TRBV29-1 and TRBJ1-1; 7 nucleotides align to TRBD1. The length of the CDR3 is 13 residues. J gave up 4 bases and V 7 bases, and 9 bases lay outside the gene matches. CDR1 and CDR2 from the germline V gene are SQVTM and ANQGSEA. Written as DNA, the CDR3 is TGCAGCGGCAATTACAGGGGAGGCACTGAAGCTTTCTTT. Residues: CSGNYRGGTEAFF.

This clone has just a few counts. The gene calls are TRBV28 and TRBJ2-3, with D possibly matching TRBD1 (6 bases). V gave up 11 bases and J gave up 5 bases, with 23 bases separating them. The CDR3 totals 15 residues. Germline values: CDR1 MDHEN, CDR2 SYDVKM. CDR3 region: CASTPGQLVGDTQYF. DNA for the CDR3: TGTGCCTCGACCCCGGGACAACTCGTTGGAGATACGCAGTATTTT.

The chain has TRBV18 and TRBJ1-4; 7 nucleotides match TRBD1. Per the germline V gene, CDR1 is KGHSH and CDR2 is LQKENI. After removal of 2 bases from V and 14 bases from J, the junction contained 5 bases not matched to a gene. This CDR3 is built from 12 residues. CDR3 DNA: TGTGCCAGCTCACCAAGATCAGGGGGGCTGTTTTTT. This encodes CASSPRSGGLFF. The full variable domain, with the rest looked up from reference TRBV18 and TRBJ1-4, is NAGVMQNPRHLVRRRGQEARLRCSPMKGHSHVYWYRQLPEEGLKFMVYLQKENIIDESGMPKERFSAEFPKEGPSILRIQQVVRGDSAAYFCASSPRSGGLFFGSGTQLSVL.

The rearrangement joins TRBV9 to TRBJ2-3; 9 bases agree with TRBD2. This CDR3 is built from 14 residues. The ends lost 1 base at V and 5 bases at J; junction bases unmatched: 2. The germline CDR1 and CDR2 sequences are SGDLS and YYNGEE. As DNA, the CDR3 is TGTGCCAGCAGCGTAAGACTAGCGGTAGATACGCAGTATTTT. Translated: CASSVRLAVDTQYF.

The sample holds a few counts of this clone. Different DNA sequences within this sample yield the same CDR3. J is TRBJ2-1 and V is TRBV7-2; the D is unclear. Trimming stripped 3 bases from V and 6 bases from J, with 9 bases between. Germline V lookup: CDR1 SGHTA, CDR2 FQGNSA. The CDR3 runs to 13 residues. The CDR3 reads CASSFSRGNEQFF. CDR3 coding DNA: TGTGCCAGCAGCTTCTCGAGAGGCAATGAGCAGTTCTTC.

V usage is TRBV6-5 and J usage is TRBJ1-2, with unresolved D. Trimming stripped 6 bases from V and 0 bases from J, with 11 bases between. The CDR3 consists of 14 residues. The germline CDR1 and CDR2 sequences are MNHEY and SVGAGI. CDR3 DNA: TGTGCCAGCAGCGCGGTGGTGGCTAACTATGGCTACACCTTC. It is translated as CASSAVVANYGYTF.

This clone was found a few times. V and J are TRBV4-3 and TRBJ1-5; TRBD1 is a possible D gene (6 bases). The CDR3 loop spans 17 amino acids. The V gene's germline CDR1 is LGHNA and CDR2 YSLEER. The V end was cut by 2 bases, the J end by 2 bases, with 16 bases between. The CDR3: CASSQSSYRVGNQPQHF. CDR3 DNA sequence: TGCGCCAGCAGCCAAAGTTCATACAGGGTTGGCAATCAGCCCCAGCATTTT.

This clone turned up a few times. The chain joins TRBV9 to TRBJ2-3; 10 bases line up with TRBD2. With 3 bases clipped from V and 6 bases from J, the junction kept 7 bases outside the gene matches. CDR3 size: 15 residues. The V gene's germline CDR1 is SGDLS and CDR2 YYNGEE. DNA for the CDR3: TGTGCCAGCAGCGGTCTAGCGGGAGCGTCCGATACGCAGTATTTT. Its translation is CASSGLAGASDTQYF.

This clone was picked up a small number of times. The chain couples TRBV6-5 to TRBJ2-1; 9 bases line up with TRBD1. CDR1 and CDR2 from the germline V gene are MNHEY and SVGAGI. This CDR3 spans 15 amino acids. The V gene end was trimmed by 2 bases and the J gene end by 10 bases; junction bases not matched to a gene: 9. The CDR3 here is CASSYGQGPQWEQFF. In DNA form, the CDR3 reads TGTGCCAGCAGTTACGGACAGGGGCCACAATGGGAGCAGTTCTTC.

The chain recombines TRBV11-3 with TRBJ2-5; D remains unclear. This CDR3 is built from 13 residues. The germline V gene encodes CDR1 SGHNT and CDR2 YENEEA. V shed 5 bases and J shed 2 bases, with 9 bases lying between them. CDR3 DNA: TGTGCCAGCAGCAGCCGCGCTCAAGAGACCCAGTACTTC. Its protein product is CASSSRAQETQYF.

This clone was counted between two and nine times. The V call is TRBV15, the J call TRBJ2-5, with a possible D match to TRBD1 (5 bases). CDR1 is LNHNV, CDR2 YYDKDF, per germline (reference sequence). The CDR3 has 14 residues. Between the trimmed V and J ends, which lost 5 bases and 0 bases, there was a span of 10 bases. The CDR3 loop is CATSPRTYQETQYF. CDR3 DNA: TGTGCCACCAGCCCACGGACATACCAAGAGACCCAGTACTTC.